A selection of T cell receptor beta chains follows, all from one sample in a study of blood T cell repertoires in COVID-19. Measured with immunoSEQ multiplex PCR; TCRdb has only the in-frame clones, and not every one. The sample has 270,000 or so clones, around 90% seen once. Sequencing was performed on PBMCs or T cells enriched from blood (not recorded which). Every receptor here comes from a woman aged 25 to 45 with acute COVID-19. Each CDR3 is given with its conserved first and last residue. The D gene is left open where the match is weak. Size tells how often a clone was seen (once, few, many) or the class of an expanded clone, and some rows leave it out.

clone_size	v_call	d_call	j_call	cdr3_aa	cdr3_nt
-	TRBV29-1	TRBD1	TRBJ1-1	CSVAAQDRGEAFF	TGCAGCGTTGCCGCCCAGGACAGGGGTGAAGCTTTCTTT
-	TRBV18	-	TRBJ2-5	CASSPPGLVQETQYF	TGTGCCAGCTCACCTCCCGGACTCGTCCAAGAGACCCAGTACTTC
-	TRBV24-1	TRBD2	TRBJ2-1	CATSTLAGGLVNEQFF	TGTGCCACCAGTACTCTCGCGGGAGGGTTAGTGAATGAGCAGTTCTTC
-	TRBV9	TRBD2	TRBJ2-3	CASSVGPKVRLAGGLDTQYF	TGTGCCAGCAGCGTAGGTCCCAAGGTCCGACTAGCGGGAGGGTTAGATACGCAGTATTTT
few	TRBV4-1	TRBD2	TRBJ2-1	CASSQEGVSGRASYNEQFF	TGCGCCAGCAGCCAAGAGGGGGTTAGCGGGAGGGCCTCCTACAATGAGCAGTTCTTC
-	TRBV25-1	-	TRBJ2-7	CASTSSYEQYF	TGTGCCAGCACGTCCTCCTACGAGCAGTACTTC
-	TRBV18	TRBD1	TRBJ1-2	CASSVDRSYGYTF	TGTGCCAGCTCGGTGGACAGGTCCTATGGCTACACCTTC
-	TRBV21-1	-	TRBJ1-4	CASSNYRSFGEKLFF	TGTGCCAGCAGCAACTACAGGTCGTTTGGAGAAAAACTGTTTTTT
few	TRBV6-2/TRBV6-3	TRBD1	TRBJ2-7	CASSRTGDYEQYF	TGTGCCAGCAGTCGGACAGGGGACTACGAGCAGTACTTC
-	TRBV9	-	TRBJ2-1	CASSVAAGPKGYEQFF	TGTGCCAGCAGCGTAGCGGCGGGACCTAAAGGGTATGAGCAGTTCTTC
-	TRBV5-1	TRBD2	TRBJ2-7	CASSLGGSGRIGEQYF	TGCGCCAGCAGCTTGGGCGGTAGCGGGAGGATTGGCGAGCAGTACTTC
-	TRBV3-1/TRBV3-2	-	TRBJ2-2	CASSQEQFNTGELFF	TGTGCCAGCAGCCAGGAACAGTTCAACACCGGGGAGCTGTTTTTT
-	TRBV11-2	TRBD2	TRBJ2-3	CASSLEASGRGDTQYF	TGTGCCAGCAGCTTAGAGGCTAGCGGGAGGGGAGATACGCAGTATTTT
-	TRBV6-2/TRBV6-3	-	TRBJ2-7	CASSYSYRDEQYF	TGTGCCAGCAGTTACTCGTACCGAGACGAGCAGTACTTC
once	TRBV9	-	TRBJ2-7	CASSGRGLEGYEQYF	TGTGCCAGCAGCGGGCGGGGGCTCGAGGGTTACGAGCAGTACTTC
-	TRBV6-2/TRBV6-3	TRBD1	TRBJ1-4	CASSYDITGTGNEKLFF	TGTGCCAGCAGTTACGATATTACCGGGACAGGAAATGAAAAACTGTTTTTT
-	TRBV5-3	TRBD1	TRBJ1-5	CARSFSLRDRYSNQPQHF	TGTGCCAGAAGCTTTAGCCTCCGGGACAGGTATAGCAATCAGCCCCAGCATTTT
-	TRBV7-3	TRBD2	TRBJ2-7	CASSFSAGDEQYF	TGTGCCAGCAGCTTTTCTGCGGGAGACGAGCAGTACTTC
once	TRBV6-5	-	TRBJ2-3	CASSYSILGLDTQYF	TGTGCCAGCAGTTACTCGATTCTTGGCTTAGATACGCAGTATTTT
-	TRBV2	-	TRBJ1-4	CASSSGAEEKLFF	TGTGCCAGCAGTTCAGGGGCGGAGGAAAAACTGTTTTTT
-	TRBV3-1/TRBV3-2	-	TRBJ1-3	CASSQAPTASSGNTIYF	TGTGCCAGCAGCCAAGCCCCGACAGCCAGCTCTGGAAACACCATATATTTT
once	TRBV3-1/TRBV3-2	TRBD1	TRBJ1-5	CASSHGGQGGFQPQHF	TGTGCCAGCAGCCACGGCGGACAGGGGGGATTTCAGCCCCAGCATTTT
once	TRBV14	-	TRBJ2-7	CASSQTRAYEQYF	TGTGCCAGCAGCCAAACCAGGGCCTACGAGCAGTACTTC
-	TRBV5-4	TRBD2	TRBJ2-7	CASSWGGGSSYEQYF	TGTGCCAGCAGCTGGGGCGGCGGGAGCTCCTACGAGCAGTACTTC
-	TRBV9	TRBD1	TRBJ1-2	CASSVGDRGLYGYTF	TGTGCCAGCAGCGTAGGTGACAGGGGGTTGTATGGCTACACCTTC
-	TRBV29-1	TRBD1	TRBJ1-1	CSAQGDRNTEAFF	TGCAGCGCTCAGGGGGACCGGAACACTGAAGCTTTCTTT
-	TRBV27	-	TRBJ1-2	CASGPAGQTNYGYTF	TGTGCCAGCGGGCCCGCGGGGCAGACTAACTATGGCTACACCTTC
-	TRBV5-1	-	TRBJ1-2	CASSPGTNYGYTF	TGCGCCAGCAGCCCGGGGACTAACTATGGCTACACCTTC
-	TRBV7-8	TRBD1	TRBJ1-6	CASSYQTGTGYNSPLHF	TGTGCCAGCAGCTACCAGACCGGGACAGGGTATAATTCACCCCTCCACTTT
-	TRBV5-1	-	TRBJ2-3	CASTTGSTDTQYF	TGCGCCAGCACGACAGGTAGCACAGATACGCAGTATTTT
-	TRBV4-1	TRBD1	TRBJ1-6	CASSQVRQGNSPLHF	TGCGCCAGCAGCCAAGTCAGACAGGGAAATTCACCCCTCCACTTT
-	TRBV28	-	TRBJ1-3	CASSEQQGHTIYF	TGTGCCAGCAGTGAACAGCAGGGTCACACCATATATTTT
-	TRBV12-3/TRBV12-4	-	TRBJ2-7	CASSLMKADEQYF	TGTGCCAGCAGCTTAATGAAAGCGGACGAGCAGTACTTC
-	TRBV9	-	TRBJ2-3	CASSLLGYNTDTQYF	TGTGCCAGCAGCTTATTGGGCTACAACACAGATACGCAGTATTTT
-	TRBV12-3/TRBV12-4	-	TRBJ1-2	CASSAAGGYGYTF	TGTGCCAGCAGTGCGGCCGGCGGCTATGGCTACACCTTC
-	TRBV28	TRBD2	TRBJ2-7	CASSLKGLAPYEQYF	TGTGCCAGCAGTTTAAAAGGACTAGCTCCCTACGAGCAGTACTTC
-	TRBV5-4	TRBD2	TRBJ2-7	CASSLVGRNYEQYF	TGTGCCAGCAGCTTGGTCGGGAGGAACTATGAGCAGTACTTC
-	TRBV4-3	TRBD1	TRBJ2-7	CASSQDGDSSYEQYF	TGCGCCAGCAGCCAAGACGGGGACAGCTCCTACGAGCAGTACTTC
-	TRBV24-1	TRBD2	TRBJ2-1	CATSDRTSGSFDEQFF	TGTGCCACCAGTGATCGGACTAGCGGGAGTTTCGATGAGCAGTTCTTC
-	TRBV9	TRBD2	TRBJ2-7	CASSVGSGREGEQYF	TGTGCCAGCAGCGTAGGGAGCGGGAGAGAAGGCGAGCAGTACTTC
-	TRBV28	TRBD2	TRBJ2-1	CASSPPAAGDHNEQFF	TGTGCCAGCAGTCCCCCCGCAGCGGGAGACCACAATGAGCAGTTCTTC
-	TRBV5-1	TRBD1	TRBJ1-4	CASSSERPGTVSNEKLFF	TGCGCCAGCAGCTCGGAACGTCCCGGGACAGTTTCTAATGAAAAACTGTTTTTT
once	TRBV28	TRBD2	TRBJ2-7	CASSPSGRAFDEQYF	TGTGCCAGCAGTCCCAGCGGGAGGGCCTTCGACGAGCAGTACTTC